This entry features one TCR beta chain sequence. Clinical history reported by participants formed the basis on which cohorts were assigned. For recovered donors of Cohort 3, there were two negative PCRs, clearance, or symptom resolution. TCRdb's copy holds only in-frame clones and misses some; the assay was immunoSEQ multiplex PCR. The data show under 150,000 clones, with about 80% seen just once and 2.5% to 3.5% held by the top ten. The data stem from a study of blood T cell repertoires in COVID-19. The V end lost 4 bases, the J end lost 5 bases, and 16 bases lay between the germline ends. Germline assignment: CDR1 SGHDT and CDR2 YYEEEE. This CDR3 has 15 amino acids.

Sequenced sample: PBMCs or T cells enriched from blood (not recorded which). This chain uses TRBV5-6 with TRBJ1-5; D may be TRBD1 (5 bases). The sequence was collected from a woman in her 50s who had recovered from COVID-19. The CDR3 is CASSQTGGWDQPQHF. CDR3 nucleotide sequence: TGTGCCAGCAGCCAAACCGGGGGTTGGGATCAGCCCCAGCATTTT.